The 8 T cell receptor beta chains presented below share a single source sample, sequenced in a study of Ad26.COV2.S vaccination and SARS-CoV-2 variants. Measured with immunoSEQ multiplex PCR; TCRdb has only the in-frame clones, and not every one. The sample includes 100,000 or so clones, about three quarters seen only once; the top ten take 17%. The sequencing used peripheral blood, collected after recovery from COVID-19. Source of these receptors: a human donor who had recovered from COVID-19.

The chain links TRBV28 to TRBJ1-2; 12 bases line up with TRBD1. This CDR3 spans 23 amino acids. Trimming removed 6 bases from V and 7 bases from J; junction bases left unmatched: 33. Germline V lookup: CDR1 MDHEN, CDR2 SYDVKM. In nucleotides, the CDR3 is TGTGCCAGCAGCTTAGGGGTGTTAGTAGTCGACCGGGACAGGGGGCCGGGGGCTAGTGGCTACACCTTC. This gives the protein CASSLGVLVVDRDRGPGASGYTF.

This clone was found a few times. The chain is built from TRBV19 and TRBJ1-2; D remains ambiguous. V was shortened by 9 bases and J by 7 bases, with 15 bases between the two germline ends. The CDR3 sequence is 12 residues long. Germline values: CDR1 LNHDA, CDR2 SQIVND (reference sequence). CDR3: CASQPPGSGYTF. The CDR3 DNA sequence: TGTGCCAGCCAGCCACCGGGGAGTGGCTACACCTTC.

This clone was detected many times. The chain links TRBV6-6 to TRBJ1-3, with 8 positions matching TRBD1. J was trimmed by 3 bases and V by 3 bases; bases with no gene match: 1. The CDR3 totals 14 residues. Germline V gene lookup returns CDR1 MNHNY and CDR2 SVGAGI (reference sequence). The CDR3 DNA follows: TGTGCCAGCAGTTATGGACAGGGTGGAAACACCATATATTTT. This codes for CASSYGQGGNTIYF.

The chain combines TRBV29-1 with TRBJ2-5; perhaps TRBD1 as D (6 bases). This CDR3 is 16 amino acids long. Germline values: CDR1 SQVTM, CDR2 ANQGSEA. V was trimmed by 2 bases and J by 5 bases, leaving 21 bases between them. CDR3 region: CSVESYGPERGETQYF. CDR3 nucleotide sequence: TGCAGCGTTGAATCTTACGGGCCGGAGAGGGGGGAGACCCAGTACTTC.

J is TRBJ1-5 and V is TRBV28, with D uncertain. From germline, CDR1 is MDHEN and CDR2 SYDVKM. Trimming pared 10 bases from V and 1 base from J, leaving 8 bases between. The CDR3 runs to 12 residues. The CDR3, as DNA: TGTGCCACCAGACGGAGCAATCAGCCCCAGCATTTT. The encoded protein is CATRRSNQPQHF.

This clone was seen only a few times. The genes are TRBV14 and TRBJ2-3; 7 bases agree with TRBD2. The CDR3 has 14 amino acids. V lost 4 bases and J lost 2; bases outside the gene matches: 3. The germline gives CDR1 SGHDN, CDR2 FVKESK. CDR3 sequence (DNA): TGTGCCAGCAGCCCGGGACTATACACAGATACGCAGTATTTT. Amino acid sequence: CASSPGLYTDTQYF.

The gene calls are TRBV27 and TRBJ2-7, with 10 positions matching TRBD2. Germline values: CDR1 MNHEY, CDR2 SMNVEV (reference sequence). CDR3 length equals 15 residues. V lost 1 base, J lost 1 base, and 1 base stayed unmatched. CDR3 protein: CASSLYSGGSYEQYF. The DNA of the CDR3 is TGTGCCAGCAGTTTATATAGCGGGGGGTCCTACGAGCAGTACTTC.

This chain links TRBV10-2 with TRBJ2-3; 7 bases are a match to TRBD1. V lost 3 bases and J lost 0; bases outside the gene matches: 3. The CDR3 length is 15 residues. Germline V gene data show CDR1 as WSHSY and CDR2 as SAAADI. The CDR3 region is CASSDTGVSTDTQYF. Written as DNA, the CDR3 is TGCGCCAGCAGTGACACAGGGGTTAGCACAGATACGCAGTATTTT.